The next 9 T cell receptor beta chains were all read from a single sample in a study of T cell responses to AZD1222 COVID-19 vaccine. Clones were sequenced by immunoSEQ multiplex PCR, and TCRdb holds only the in-frame ones, with some missing. This sample carries approximately 56,000 clones, roughly 88% of them seen once, and the ten largest clones take around 15%. This sample comprised peripheral blood, obtained on day 0 of AZD1222 vaccination. These receptors came from an adult in good health.

CDR3 sequence: CASTTGPGGYGELFF. The CDR3, as DNA: TGTGCCAGCACCACGGGCCCGGGCGGATACGGGGAGCTGTTTTTT. This chain links TRBV6-5 with TRBJ2-2; D remains unclear. The CDR3 runs 15 residues. Germline V gives CDR1 MNHEY, CDR2 SVGAGI. Trimming shortened V by 7 bases and J by 7 bases, and 19 bases separated the two germline ends.

V gene TRBV28 combines with J gene TRBJ2-3; 10 bases line up with TRBD2. The CDR3 runs to 16 residues. J lost 6 bases, V lost 5 bases, and 11 bases had no gene match. In germline, CDR1 is MDHEN, CDR2 SYDVKM. The CDR3 here is CASSQRSGGGWDTQYF. In DNA, the CDR3 is TGTGCCAGCAGTCAGAGGAGCGGGGGGGGTTGGGATACGCAGTATTTT. Based on the CDR3 plus reference TRBV28 and TRBJ2-3, the full variable domain is DVKVTQSSRYLVKRTGEKVFLECVQDMDHENMFWYRQDPGLGLRLIYFSYDVKMKEKGDIPEGYSVSREKKERFSLILESASTNQTSMYLCASSQRSGGGWDTQYFGPGTRLTVL.

This chain uses TRBV4-1 with TRBJ1-2, with D perhaps matching TRBD1 (5 bases). The germline CDR1 and CDR2 sequences are MGHRA and YSYEKL. Trimming removed 4 bases at V and 7 bases at J, with 19 bases between. The CDR3 is 15 amino acids. The CDR3 sequence: CASSPREGEGIGYTF. As DNA, the CDR3 is TGCGCCAGCAGCCCCCGTGAAGGTGAGGGGATTGGCTACACCTTC.

This clone was observed once. This sequence joins TRBV10-2 and TRBJ1-2, with TRBD1 as a possible D gene (5 bases). The ends were cut back, 4 bases at V and 2 bases at J, with 11 bases in the middle. The germline gives CDR1 WSHSY, CDR2 SAAADI. The CDR3 is 14 amino acids. For the CDR3, the DNA is TGCGCCAGCAGTGGAGGGGCCTCCAACTATGGCTACACCTTC. The encoded protein is CASSGGASNYGYTF.

The count of this clone is one. The V and J genes are TRBV19 and TRBJ1-2, with D maybe TRBD1 (6 bases). V was trimmed by 6 bases and J by 2 bases, leaving 13 bases between them. Germline CDR1 and CDR2: LNHDA and SQIVND (reference sequence). The CDR3 length is 14 residues. CDR3 nucleotide sequence: TGTGCCAGTAGAAGGGCAGGGGAAAACTATGGCTACACCTTC. Amino acids: CASRRAGENYGYTF.

This clone has only one observation. The genes are TRBV19 and TRBJ1-4; D perhaps matches TRBD1 (6 bases). With 9 bases removed from V and 8 bases from J, the gap between germline ends came to 16 bases. The CDR3 totals 13 residues. Germline values: CDR1 LNHDA, CDR2 SQIVND (reference sequence). The CDR3 loop is CASRGLNQEKLFF. The CDR3 DNA reads TGTGCCAGCAGGGGCCTAAACCAAGAAAAACTGTTTTTT. The full variable domain, in which reference TRBV19 and TRBJ1-4 provide the parts outside the CDR3, is DGGITQSPKYLFRKEGQNVTLSCEQNLNHDAMYWYRQDPGQGLRLIYYSQIVNDFQKGDIAEGYSVSREKKESFPLTVTSAQKNPTAFYLCASRGLNQEKLFFGSGTQLSVL.

This sequence joins TRBV5-1 and TRBJ1-1, with D hard to call. V gave up 4 bases and J gave up 0 bases, with 7 bases separating them. This CDR3 has 13 residues. Germline assignment: CDR1 SGHRS and CDR2 YFSETQ. CDR3 bases: TGCGCCAGCAGCCCTGGACTGAACACTGAAGCTTTCTTT. Amino acid sequence: CASSPGLNTEAFF.

The V and J genes are TRBV4-1 and TRBJ1-1, with 7 bases lining up with TRBD1. The V gene end was trimmed by 1 base and the J gene end by 1 base; junction bases not matched to a gene: 3. Germline CDR1 MGHRA, CDR2 YSYEKL. The CDR3 consists of 15 residues. The DNA for the CDR3 is TGCGCCAGCAGCCAAGGGAGGGGGCGGAACACTGAAGCTTTCTTT. It translates to CASSQGRGRNTEAFF.

J is TRBJ1-1 and V is TRBV10-3; 8 bases map to TRBD1. V lost 7 bases and J lost 4; bases outside the gene matches: 5. The CDR3 contains 13 residues. CDR1 and CDR2 from the germline V gene are ENHRY and SYGVKD. The DNA of the CDR3 is TGTGCCATCACCACCGACAGGGGCACTGAAGCTTTCTTT. Translation: CAITTDRGTEAFF.